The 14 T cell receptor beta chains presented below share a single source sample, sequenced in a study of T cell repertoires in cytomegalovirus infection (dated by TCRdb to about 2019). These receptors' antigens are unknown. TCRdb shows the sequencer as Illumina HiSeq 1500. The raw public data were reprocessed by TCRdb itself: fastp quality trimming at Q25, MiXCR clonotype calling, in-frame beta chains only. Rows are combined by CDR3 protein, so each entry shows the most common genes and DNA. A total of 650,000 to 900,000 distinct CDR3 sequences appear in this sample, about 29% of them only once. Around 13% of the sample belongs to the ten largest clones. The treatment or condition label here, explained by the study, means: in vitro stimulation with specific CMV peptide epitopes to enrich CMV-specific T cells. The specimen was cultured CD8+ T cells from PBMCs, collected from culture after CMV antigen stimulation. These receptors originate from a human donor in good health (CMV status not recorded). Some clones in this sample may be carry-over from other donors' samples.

The CDR3: CASSISPTDTQYF. Here the CDR3 DNA reads TGTGCCAGTAGTATCAGTCCCACAGATACGCAGTATTTT. The chain is built from TRBV19 and TRBJ2-3; unclear D gene. CDR1 is LNHDA and CDR2 is SQIVND in the germline V gene (reference sequence). Trimming pared 3 bases from V and 2 bases from J, leaving 6 bases between. There are 13 residues in the CDR3.

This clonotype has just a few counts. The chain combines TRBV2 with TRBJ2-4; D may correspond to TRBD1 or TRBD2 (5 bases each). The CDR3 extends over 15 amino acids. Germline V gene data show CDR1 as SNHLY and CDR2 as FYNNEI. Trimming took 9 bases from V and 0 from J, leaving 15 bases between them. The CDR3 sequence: CASLRGLLAKNIQYF. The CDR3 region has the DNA TGTGCCAGTTTGAGGGGCCTATTAGCCAAAAACATTCAGTACTTC.

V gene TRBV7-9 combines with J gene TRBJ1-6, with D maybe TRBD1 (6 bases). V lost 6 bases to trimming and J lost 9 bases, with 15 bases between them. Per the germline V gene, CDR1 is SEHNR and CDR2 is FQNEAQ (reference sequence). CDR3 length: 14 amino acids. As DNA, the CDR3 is TGTGCCAGCAGGGCTCCTGGGGGCTTTTCACCCCTCCACTTT. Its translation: CASRAPGGFSPLHF.

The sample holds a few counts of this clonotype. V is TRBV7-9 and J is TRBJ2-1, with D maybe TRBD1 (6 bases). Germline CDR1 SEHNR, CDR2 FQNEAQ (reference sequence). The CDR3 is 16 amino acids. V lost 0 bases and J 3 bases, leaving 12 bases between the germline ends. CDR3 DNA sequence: TGTGCCAGCAGCTTAGCAGGGCAGGGGTACTACAATGAGCAGTTCTTC. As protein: CASSLAGQGYYNEQFF. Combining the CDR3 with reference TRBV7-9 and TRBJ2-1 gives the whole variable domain DTGVSQNPRHKITKRGQNVTFRCDPISEHNRLYWYRQTLGQGPEFLTYFQNEAQLEKSRLLSDRFSAERPKGSFSTLEIQRTEQGDSAMYLCASSLAGQGYYNEQFFGPGTRLTVL.

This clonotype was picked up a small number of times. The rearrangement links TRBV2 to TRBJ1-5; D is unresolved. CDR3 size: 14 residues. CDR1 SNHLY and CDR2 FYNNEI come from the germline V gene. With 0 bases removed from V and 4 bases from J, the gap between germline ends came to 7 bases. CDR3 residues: CASSEARGNQPQHF. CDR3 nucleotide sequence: TGTGCCAGCAGTGAAGCGCGTGGAAATCAGCCCCAGCATTTT. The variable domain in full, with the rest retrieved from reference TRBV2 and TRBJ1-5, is EPEVTQTPSHQVTQMGQEVILRCVPISNHLYFYWYRQILGQKVEFLVSFYNNEISEKSEIFDDQFSVERPDGSNFTLKIRSTKLEDSAMYFCASSEARGNQPQHFGDGTRLSIL.

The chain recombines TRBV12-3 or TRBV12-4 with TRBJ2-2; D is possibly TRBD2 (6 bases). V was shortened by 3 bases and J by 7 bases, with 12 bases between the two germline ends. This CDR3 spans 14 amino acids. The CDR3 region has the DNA TGTGCCAGCAGTTTTAGGAGGGGTGGCGGGGAGCTGTTTTTT. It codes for CASSFRRGGGELFF.

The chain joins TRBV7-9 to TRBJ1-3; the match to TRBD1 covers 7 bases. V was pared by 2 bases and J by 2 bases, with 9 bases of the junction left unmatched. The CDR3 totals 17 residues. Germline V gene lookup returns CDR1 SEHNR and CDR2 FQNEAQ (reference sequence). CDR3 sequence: CASSLPDWRGPGNTIYF. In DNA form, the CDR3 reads TGTGCCAGCAGCTTACCCGATTGGAGGGGGCCTGGAAACACCATATATTTT.

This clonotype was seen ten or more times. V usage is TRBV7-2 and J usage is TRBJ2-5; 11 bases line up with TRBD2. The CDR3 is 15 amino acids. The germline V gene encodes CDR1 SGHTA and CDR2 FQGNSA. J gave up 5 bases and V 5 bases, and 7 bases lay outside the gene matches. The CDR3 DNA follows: TGTGCCAGCAGCGGTACTAGCGGGGGTAGTGAGACCCAGTACTTC. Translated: CASSGTSGGSETQYF.

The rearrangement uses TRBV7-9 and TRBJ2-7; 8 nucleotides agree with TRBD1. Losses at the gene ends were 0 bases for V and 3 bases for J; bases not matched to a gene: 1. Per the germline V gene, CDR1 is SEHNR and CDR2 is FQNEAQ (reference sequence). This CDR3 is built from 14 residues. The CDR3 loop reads CASSLAGTGYEQYV. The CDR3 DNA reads TGTGCCAGCAGCTTAGCCGGGACAGGCTACGAGCAGTACGTC.

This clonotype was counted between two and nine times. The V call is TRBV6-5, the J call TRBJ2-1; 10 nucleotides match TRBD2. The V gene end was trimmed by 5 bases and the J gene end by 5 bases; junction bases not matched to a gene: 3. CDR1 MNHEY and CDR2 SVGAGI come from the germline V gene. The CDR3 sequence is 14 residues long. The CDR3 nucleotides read TGTGCCAGCAGTAGAGCGGGGGGGAACAATGAGCAGTTCTTC. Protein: CASSRAGGNNEQFF.

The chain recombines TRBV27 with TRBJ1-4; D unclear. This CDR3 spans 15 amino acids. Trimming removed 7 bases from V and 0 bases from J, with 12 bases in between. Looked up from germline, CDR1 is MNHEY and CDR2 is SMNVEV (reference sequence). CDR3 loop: CASTTTAPTNEKLFF. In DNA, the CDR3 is TGTGCCAGCACCACTACAGCTCCAACTAATGAAAAACTGTTTTTT.

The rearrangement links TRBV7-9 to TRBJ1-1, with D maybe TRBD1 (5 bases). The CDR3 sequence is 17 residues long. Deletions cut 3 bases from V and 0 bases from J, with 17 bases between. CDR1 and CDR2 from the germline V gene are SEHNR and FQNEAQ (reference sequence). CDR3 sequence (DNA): TGTGCCAGCAGCTTTGCCCCGGGACTCTTGATGAACACTGAAGCTTTCTTT. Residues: CASSFAPGLLMNTEAFF.

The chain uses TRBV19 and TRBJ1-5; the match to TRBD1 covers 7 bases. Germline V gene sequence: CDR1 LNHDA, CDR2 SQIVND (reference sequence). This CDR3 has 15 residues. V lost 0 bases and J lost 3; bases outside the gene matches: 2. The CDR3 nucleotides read TGTGCCAGTAGTATAGATGGGACAGACAATCAGCCCCAGCATTTT. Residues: CASSIDGTDNQPQHF.

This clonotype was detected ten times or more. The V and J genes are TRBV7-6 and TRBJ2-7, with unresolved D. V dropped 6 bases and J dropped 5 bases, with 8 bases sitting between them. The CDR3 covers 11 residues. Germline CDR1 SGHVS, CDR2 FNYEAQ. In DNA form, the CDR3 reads TGTGCCAGCAGTTTGGCCCACGAGCAGTACTTC. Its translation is CASSLAHEQYF.